This TCR beta chain was observed in a study of OX40 agonist ivuxolimab in advanced cancers. In terms of the full investigation: Ivuxolimab was a fully human IgG2 agonistic monoclonal antibody targeting the costimulatory receptor OX40 (CD134). Intravenous ivuxolimab was administered to patients every 2 weeks at six dose levels: 0.01, 0.1, 0.3, 1.5, 3 and 10 mg/kg. Among the roughly 50 dose-escalation patients, around 19 had hepatocellular carcinoma, around 15 melanoma, 9 renal cell carcinoma and 9 head and neck cancer. In the dose-escalation cohort, 70% to 90% of patients were male, and the mean age was 60 years with a range of roughly 20 to 85. Prior anti-PD-1, anti-PD-L1 or anti-CTLA-4 therapy was permitted, and approximately 39% of dose-escalation patients had received checkpoint inhibitors. Partial responses were achieved by three dose-escalation patients, of whom one had hepatocellular carcinoma and two had cutaneous melanoma. The point of sequencing TCRbeta in the periphery was to test whether ivuxolimab changed TCR sequence diversity and drove clonal T-cell expansion. The paper describes the monotherapy dose-escalation part (N ≈ 50 patients) of the phase I trial of ivuxolimab.

The trial excluded patients who had a history of autoimmune disease or who were on systemic immunosuppression. Peripheral blood for TCR sequencing was collected from all dose cohorts at baseline, on cycle 4 day 1, and on cycle 7 day 1. The samples were drawn from a first-in-human, open-label, multicenter phase I dose-escalation trial of ivuxolimab. Adults with locally advanced or metastatic melanoma, renal cell carcinoma, hepatocellular carcinoma or head and neck squamous cell carcinoma were enrolled in the trial. Before TCR sequencing, CD4+ and CD8+ T cells were separately sorted from peripheral blood. As to this clone: Its antigen is unknown. One base away there is no much larger clone; base qualities are not given.

For sequencing of the TCRbeta CDR3 region, genomic DNA was extracted from the sorted cells. The immunoSEQ Assay was used for sequencing of TCRbeta CDR3 regions. Entries here come from immuneACCESS through TCRdb and include only in-frame sequences with V and J called. Some clones fail to appear in such tables; in the studies checked, an unresolved V gene covers under half of the shortfall, and the cause of the remainder is unknown. The sample contains 34,000 or so clones, less than 80% of them found a single time. The top ten hold about a tenth of the sample. The research as a whole found: After ivuxolimab, CD8+ T cells had more expanded clones than CD4+ T cells on average. At doses of 0.1 to 3.0 mg/kg, clonal expansion of both CD4+ and CD8+ blood T cells was observed from baseline to week 6. In the 0.1-3.0 mg/kg groups, partial responders had among the lowest normalized peripheral clonal expansion, particularly in CD8+ T cells. The antigen specificity of the peripheral T cells that underwent clonal expansion was not determined. Low levels of normalized T-cell clonal expansion were also seen in some patients who did not respond.

Trimmed from V: 6 bases; trimmed from J: 4 bases; junction bases lacking a gene match: 5. CDR1 and CDR2 were assigned from the germline V gene as MGHRA and YSYEKL. Including the terminal cysteine and phenylalanine, the CDR3 comprises 15 residues. Of all the DNA, just the CDR3 is kept, 45 bases in frame from base 1. The V gene is TRBV4-1 and the J gene is TRBJ2-1; 11 bases in the middle match TRBD2. The receptor's source is an adult with an advanced solid tumor such as melanoma, head and neck, liver or kidney cancer. The starting material was CD4+ or CD8+ T cells sorted from blood, obtained in a trial of the OX40 agonist ivuxolimab. The CDR3 region: CASRPLAGAYNEQFF. The sequenced DNA is TGCGCCAGCAGACCACTAGCGGGGGCATACAATGAGCAGTTCTTC.